Following are 14 T cell receptor beta chains from one sample sequenced in a study of Graves' ophthalmopathy and Graves' hyperthyroidism. The study amplified TCR beta CDR3 regions using RNA transcripts. First-round RT-PCR used HTBI primers; second-round multiplex PCR followed. MiXCR, run by TCRdb on the multiplex PCR reads, gives a single entry per CDR3 protein. Altogether nearly 400,000 distinct CDR3 sequences are present, around 19% being singletons, with the ten largest covering 1.6%. Sequenced input: peripheral blood. The source is a woman younger than 30 with Graves' ophthalmopathy.

This clonotype was counted many times. Its ends do not fully match the called genes, so a read error is possible. V and J are TRBV7-6 and TRBJ1-6; TRBD1 aligns across 8 bases. The germline V gene has CDR1 SGHVS and CDR2 FNYEAQ. The CDR3 spans 12 residues. CDR3 DNA sequence: TGTGCCAGCAGCTTACGACAGGGGCCTCTCGACTTT. It codes for CASSLRQGPLDF.

The V gene is TRBV6-5, the J gene TRBJ1-2, with TRBD1 as a possible D gene (5 bases). Trimming removed 0 bases at V and 8 bases at J, with 13 bases between. The CDR3 is 14 amino acids. Germline CDR1 reads MNHEY; CDR2 reads SVGAGI. CDR3 DNA sequence: TGTGCCAGCAGTTACTCGTCCGGGGCGCAGGGCTACACCTTC. Amino acid sequence: CASSYSSGAQGYTF.

The CDR3 region has the DNA TGTGCCAGCAGTTACGGTCCTAGCGGGAACTCCTACGAGCAGTACTTC. Amino acid sequence: CASSYGPSGNSYEQYF. The V and J genes are TRBV6-5 and TRBJ2-7; 9 bases agree with TRBD2. The V gene end was trimmed by 2 bases and the J gene end by 0 bases; junction bases not matched to a gene: 5. This CDR3 has 16 residues. Germline lookup yields CDR1 MNHEY and CDR2 SVGAGI.

This clonotype was found a few times. The chain joins TRBV12-3 or TRBV12-4 to TRBJ1-6, with D uncertain. Trimming took off 5 bases at V and 2 bases at J, with 10 bases between the two ends. The CDR3 has 15 amino acids. The CDR3 DNA reads TGTGCCAGCAGTCGCGGACTCGCCTATAATTCACCCCTCCACTTT. It is translated as CASSRGLAYNSPLHF.

This clonotype was counted ten times or more. The chain is built from TRBV6-1 and TRBJ2-6; D uncertain. V was trimmed by 2 bases and J by 0 bases, leaving 5 bases between them. Germline V gene sequence: CDR1 MNHNS, CDR2 SASEGT. The CDR3 totals 15 residues. The CDR3 region is CASSERISGANVLTF. CDR3 DNA: TGTGCCAGCAGTGAACGGATCTCTGGGGCCAACGTCCTGACTTTC.

The gene calls are TRBV12-3 or TRBV12-4 and TRBJ2-5, with 15 nucleotides matching TRBD2. The junction had 7 bases not matched to a gene; V was cut back by 6 bases and J by 2 bases. The CDR3 totals 17 residues. The DNA of the CDR3 is TGTGCCAGCAGCTCGGGACTAGCGGGAGGCTCACAAGAGACCCAGTACTTC. Amino acid sequence: CASSSGLAGGSQETQYF.

This chain joins TRBV4-1 and TRBJ1-1; D possibly corresponds to TRBD1 (5 bases). The CDR3 extends over 19 amino acids. V lost 1 base and J lost 1, with 22 bases in between. CDR1 is MGHRA, CDR2 YSYEKL, per germline. DNA of the CDR3: TGCGCCAGCAGCCAAGTTTTTTATATTAAGGGGCTACGGAACACTGAAGCTTTCTTT. Protein: CASSQVFYIKGLRNTEAFF.

In its sample, this clonotype was seen a few times. This chain uses TRBV13 with TRBJ2-4, with 8 bases aligning to TRBD2. CDR3 length equals 16 residues. The germline V gene encodes CDR1 PRHDT and CDR2 FYEKMQ (reference sequence). Germline trimming cut 4 bases from V and 1 base from J; bases unmatched to any gene: 6. In DNA form, the CDR3 reads TGTGCCAGCAGCTGGGGGCCGGGGGGGGCCAAAAACATTCAGTACTTC. It is translated as CASSWGPGGAKNIQYF.

There are many counts of this clonotype. The chain joins TRBV28 to TRBJ1-5, with D uncertain. The V end lost 3 bases, the J end lost 6 bases, and 21 bases lay between the germline ends. Germline CDR1 is MDHEN and CDR2 is SYDVKM. The CDR3 is 17 residues long. CDR3 sequence reads: CASSFSPGKRIRQPQHF. The CDR3 DNA reads TGTGCCAGCAGTTTTAGTCCGGGCAAGAGAATTCGTCAGCCCCAGCATTTT.

This clonotype was detected a few times. This sequence joins TRBV11-2 and TRBJ2-6; 9 bases line up with TRBD1. The CDR3 contains 17 residues. V shed 6 bases, J shed 2 bases, and the junction held 8 bases outside the gene matches. CDR1 is SGHAT, CDR2 FQNNGV, per germline. The CDR3 coding sequence is TGTGCCAGCAGTCCCTGGACAGGGGACCCTGGGGCCAACGTCCTGACTTTC. Encoded protein: CASSPWTGDPGANVLTF.

This clonotype was seen ten or more times. It is unclear where the CDR3 begins or ends on the DNA, so no DNA is shown, and the CDR3 is as TCRdb lists it. The chain combines TRBV24-1 with TRBJ2-2; TRBD2 is the table's D call and was not checked against the DNA. Germline V gives CDR1 KGHDR, CDR2 SFDVKD. Inclusive of both ends, the CDR3 amounts to 15 amino acids. The CDR3 loop is CATIYRRQAPGSCFF.

This clonotype was counted at least ten times. The chain employs TRBV6-2 or TRBV6-3 and TRBJ1-1; D remains ambiguous. The CDR3 covers 15 residues. Trimming removed 6 bases from V and 4 bases from J, with 18 bases in between. Germline V lookup: CDR1 MNHEY, CDR2 SVGEGT. As DNA, the CDR3 is TGTGCCAGCAGGGCCCGACCAGAATCCCTCACTGAAGCTTTCTTT. This gives the protein CASRARPESLTEAFF.

This clonotype was counted ten times or more. The V and J genes are TRBV14 and TRBJ1-6; the D is unclear. Trimming left V 1 base short and J 5 bases short, with 9 bases between. Germline V gene lookup returns CDR1 SGHDN and CDR2 FVKESK. CDR3 length equals 15 residues. The CDR3: CASSQVSINNSPLHF. DNA of the CDR3: TGTGCCAGCAGCCAAGTCAGCATTAATAATTCACCCCTCCACTTT. Full variable domain (missing parts from reference TRBV14 and TRBJ1-6): EAGVTQFPSHSVIEKGQTVTLRCDPISGHDNLYWYRRVMGKEIKFLLHFVKESKQDESGMPNNRFLAERTGGTYSTLKVQPAELEDSGVYFCASSQVSINNSPLHFGNGTRLTVT.

In its sample, this clonotype was seen many times. A read error may be the cause here, since a much bigger clone is one base away. The chain uses TRBV15 and TRBJ1-2; a possible D gene is TRBD1 (5 bases). CDR3 length equals 14 residues. Looked up from germline, CDR1 is LNHNV and CDR2 is YYDKDF (reference sequence). Trimming shortened V by 1 base and J by 4 bases, and 10 bases separated the two germline ends. The CDR3 loop is CATSRVRGSYGYTF. CDR3 nucleotide sequence: TGTGCCACCAGCAGAGTACGGGGGTCCTATGGCTACACCTTC.